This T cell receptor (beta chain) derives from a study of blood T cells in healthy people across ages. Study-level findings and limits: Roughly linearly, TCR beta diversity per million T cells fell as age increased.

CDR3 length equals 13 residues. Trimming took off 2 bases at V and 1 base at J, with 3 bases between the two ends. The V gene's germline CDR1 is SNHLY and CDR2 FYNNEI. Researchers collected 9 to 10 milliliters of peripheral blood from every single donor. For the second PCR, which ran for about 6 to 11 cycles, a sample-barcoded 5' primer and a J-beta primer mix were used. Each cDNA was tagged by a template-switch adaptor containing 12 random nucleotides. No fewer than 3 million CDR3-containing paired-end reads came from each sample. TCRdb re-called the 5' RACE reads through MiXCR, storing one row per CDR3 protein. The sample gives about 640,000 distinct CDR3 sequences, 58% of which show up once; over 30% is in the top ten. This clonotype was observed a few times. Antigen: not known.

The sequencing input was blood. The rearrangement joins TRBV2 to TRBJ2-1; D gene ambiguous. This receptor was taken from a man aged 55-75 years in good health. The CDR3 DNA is TGTGCCAGCAGTGAAACTTCCTACAATGAGCAGTTCTTC. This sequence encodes CASSETSYNEQFF.